A selection of T cell receptor beta chains follows, all from one sample in a study of blood T cells in healthy people across ages. A single record per CDR3 protein comes from TCRdb applying MiXCR to the 5' RACE reads. The sample lists under 2 million distinct CDR3 sequences, 30% to 40% seen once, with 10% to 12% in the top ten. Sequencing used blood. The receptors derive from a woman aged 30 to 39 in good health. Both conserved end residues are part of each CDR3.

TRBV5-5,TRBJ2-1,CASSFDGGMYNEQFF
TRBV2,TRBJ2-3,CASRGEGLSTDTQYF
TRBV6-6,TRBJ2-3,CASSDSSSTDTQYF
TRBV11-2,TRBJ2-3,CASSLDTGGSDTQYF
TRBV7-2,TRBJ2-4,CASSQTIGGYEQYF
TRBV9,.,CASSASQGGETQYF
TRBV6-6,TRBJ2-7,CASSYSYVYEQYF
TRBV5-5,TRBJ2-7,CASSLALSVPYEQYF
TRBV20-1,TRBJ2-5,CSARVTGVQETQYF
TRBV20-1,TRBJ2-3,CSARASPGLAGGATQYF
TRBV12-3/TRBV12-4,TRBJ2-3,CASSFSGHSTDTQYF
TRBV28,TRBJ2-2,CASGGGELFF
TRBV29-1,TRBJ2-1,CSVEPRKVEDHEQFF
TRBV6-5,TRBJ2-1,CASRADTYNEQFF
TRBV6-1,TRBJ2-7,CASSGTSSKSTYEQYF
TRBV5-1,TRBJ2-3,CASSLASFQGFTDTQYF
TRBV29-1,TRBJ1-1,CSFSTGGGTEAFF
TRBV20-1,TRBJ2-4,CSASHRGRDIQYF
TRBV24-1,TRBJ1-5,CATSDHKNLSNQPQHF
TRBV10-3,TRBJ1-2,CAISESRSFGDGYTF
TRBV5-1,TRBJ2-3,CASSFGTSGKSTDTQYF
TRBV2,TRBJ2-7,CASSSSGLAGF
TRBV12-3/TRBV12-4,TRBJ2-7,CASMGISYEQYF
TRBV5-6,TRBJ2-4,CASSLAGFRTKNIQYF
TRBV4-1,TRBJ2-5,CAGSQDLWFEATQYF
TRBV15,.,CATSRGPSGAPYEQYF
TRBV20-1,TRBJ1-1,CSARMLDSGSTEAFF
TRBV20-1,TRBJ2-7,CSARGVSMSWSTYEQYF
TRBV2,TRBJ2-7,CASRLWDSSEQYF
TRBV12-3/TRBV12-4,TRBJ1-2,CASTARGTVYGYTF
TRBV20-1,TRBJ2-1,CSASRRGYYNEQFF
TRBV3-1,TRBJ2-3,CASSPLPAASGPTDTQYF
TRBV10-3,TRBJ1-2,CAISEPRSGYTF
TRBV28,TRBJ1-1,CTSSLSGGAGTEAFF
TRBV20-1,TRBJ1-2,CSATGTGDGYTF
TRBV5-1,TRBJ2-5,CASGNEGETQYF
TRBV20-1,TRBJ1-2,CSARVPVYGYTF
TRBV5-1,TRBJ2-7,CASRSSREALYEQYF
TRBV6-2/TRBV6-3,TRBJ1-1,CASRQGTANTEAFF
TRBV12-3/TRBV12-4,TRBJ2-1,CASSFSLNNEQFF
TRBV9,TRBJ2-1,CASSASRGSYNEQFF
TRBV20-1,TRBJ1-1,CSAQRVGRLNTEAFF
TRBV7-9,TRBJ1-2,CASKKTGGGGYTF
TRBV6-2/TRBV6-3,TRBJ1-1,CASSSSTGTGSSYTEAFF
TRBV12-3/TRBV12-4,TRBJ1-1,CASRDGTTEAFF
TRBV5-6,TRBJ1-1,CASSLPAEGSYAFF
TRBV24-1,TRBJ2-1,CATSDRQGGFNEQFF
TRBV2,TRBJ1-5,CASSTGQAHQPQHF
TRBV27,TRBJ2-7,CASSRAGLYEQYF
TRBV5-1,TRBJ2-5,CASSFEGRQETQYF
TRBV28,TRBJ2-3,CASRATGSTDTQYF
TRBV7-9,TRBJ2-3,CASSSAGGRRDTQYF
TRBV20-1,TRBJ1-6,CSAKGSESPLHF